These 27 T cell receptor beta chains share one sample of origin, sequenced in a study of kidney transplant recipient with SARS-CoV-2 infection. In TCRdb, the reads were re-called with MiXCR into one record per CDR3 protein. This sample has 250,000 or so distinct CDR3 sequences; 25% to 35% occur once, and the top ten carry under 7.5%. The material was a blood sample, obtained at baseline and on approximately day 120 from a kidney transplant recipient. The receptors derive from a young adult male patient who had COVID-19 and was a kidney transplant recipient. Some T cells could come from the graft donor.

This clonotype was detected ten times or more. The genes are TRBV6-2 or TRBV6-3 and TRBJ1-1; D call uncertain. CDR3 length: 12 amino acids. The germline V gene encodes CDR1 MNHEY and CDR2 SVGEGT. The germline V and J ends were trimmed by 7 bases and 10 bases, with 16 bases remaining between them. CDR3 residues: CASTSFGGSAFF. For the CDR3, the DNA is TGTGCCAGCACTTCATTCGGAGGGTCAGCTTTCTTT.

This clonotype has a count of ten or more. V gene TRBV29-1 combines with J gene TRBJ1-5, with 7 bases identical to TRBD1. V shed 5 bases, J shed 0 bases, and the junction held 7 bases outside the gene matches. Germline loops: CDR1 SQVTM, CDR2 ANQGSEA. The CDR3 is made up of 15 amino acids. CDR3 nucleotide sequence: TGCAGCGTTTTGACAGGGATCGATAGCAATCAGCCCCAGCATTTT. It specifies CSVLTGIDSNQPQHF. Supplemented by reference TRBV29-1 and TRBJ1-5, the full variable domain reads SAVISQKPSRDICQRGTSLTIQCQVDSQVTMMFWYRQQPGQSLTLIATANQGSEATYESGFVIDKFPISRPNLTFSTLTVSNMSPEDSSIYLCSVLTGIDSNQPQHFGDGTRLSIL.

There are many counts of this clonotype. The chain has TRBV23-1 and TRBJ1-2; D unresolved. TRBV23-1 is identified as an open reading frame with a role that is uncertain. This CDR3 contains 17 residues. The V gene lost 5 bases and the J gene lost 4 bases, with 23 bases spanning the gap. The CDR3 DNA sequence: TGCGCCAGCAGTAAAGATCGGCTACGCAGAAAGACCTATGGCTACACCTTC. Protein product: CASSKDRLRRKTYGYTF.

This clonotype was counted ten times or more. The V call is TRBV27, the J call TRBJ2-1; 10 bases agree with TRBD2. The CDR3 is 14 amino acids. After removal of 5 bases from V and 6 bases from J, the junction contained 4 bases not matched to a gene. The germline CDR1 and CDR2 sequences are MNHEY and SMNVEV (reference sequence). CDR3 region: CASSSGRAPNEQFF. DNA for the CDR3: TGTGCCAGCAGTAGCGGGAGGGCCCCCAATGAGCAGTTCTTC.

This sequence joins TRBV21-1 and TRBJ2-3. TRBV21-1 is termed a pseudogene. There are 17 residues in the CDR3. The CDR3 is CASRPCVATVMQDTQYF. The CDR3 DNA follows: TGTGCCAGCAGGCCGTGCGTAGCTACAGTCATGCAAGATACGCAGTATTTT.

In the case of this clonotype: A much larger clone differs by one base, so this may be a read error. The CDR3 region is CASSVSVATAMQDTQYF. CDR3 DNA: TGTGCCAGCAGTGTCAGTGTAGCTACAGCCATGCAAGATACGCAGTATTTT. The chain joins TRBV21-1 to TRBJ2-3. TRBV21-1 has pseudogene status. The CDR3 length is 17 residues.

For this clonotype: A much bigger clone sits one base away, suggesting this may be a read error. The chain employs TRBV6-5 and TRBJ1-6; 8 bases align to TRBD1. Germline-derived CDR1 and CDR2 are MNHEY and SVGAGI. This CDR3 comprises 15 residues. The DNA for the CDR3 is TGTGCCAGCACCTCGGGACAGGTTTTCAATTCACCCCTCCGCTTT. Translation gives CASTSGQVFNSPLRF.

The table lists this clonotype with a few counts. The chain recombines TRBV12-3 or TRBV12-4 with TRBJ2-6, with 7 positions matching TRBD1. The CDR3 length is 16 residues. V gave up 6 bases and J gave up 0 bases; unmatched junction bases: 5. CDR3 bases: TGTGCCAGCAGCCGGGACAGAACCTCTGGGGCCAACGTCCTGACTTTC. Amino acids: CASSRDRTSGANVLTF.

The sample holds many counts of this clonotype. The chain combines TRBV20-1 with TRBJ1-5; no firm D call. From germline, CDR1 is DFQATT and CDR2 SNEGSKA (reference sequence). CDR3 length: 14 residues. The germline V and J ends were trimmed by 5 bases and 6 bases, with 17 bases remaining between them. Here the CDR3 reads CSAAPTGSLQPQHF. Here the CDR3 DNA reads TGCAGTGCTGCTCCGACGGGGTCCCTTCAGCCCCAGCATTTT.

V and J are TRBV20-1 and TRBJ2-1; the D gene is possibly TRBD2 (5 bases). Germline V CDR1 and CDR2: DFQATT, SNEGSKA (reference sequence). Between the trimmed V and J ends, which lost 3 bases and 0 bases, there was a span of 9 bases. The CDR3 runs 14 residues. The CDR3 region has the DNA TGCAGTGCTAGCGGGCGGGCCTCCTACAATGAGCAGTTCTTC. Translating gives CSASGRASYNEQFF.

As for this clonotype: A much larger clone is a single base away; this may be a read error. V is TRBV16 and J is TRBJ1-2; no definite D call. The CDR3 runs 17 residues. CDR1 is KGHSY, CDR2 FQNENV, per germline. The CDR3 nucleotides read TGTGCCAGCAGCGCCAACGGGGTCGTTAGAAAGACCTATGGCTGCACCTTC. As protein: CASSANGVVRKTYGCTF.

This clonotype was recorded many times. The rearrangement links TRBV5-6 to TRBJ1-2; no clear D gene. CDR1 and CDR2 from the germline V gene are SGHDT and YYEEEE. The CDR3 has 16 residues. V was clipped by 7 bases and J by 4 bases, with 23 bases between them. The CDR3 region is CASLSGNSRKTYGYTF. The DNA for the CDR3 is TGTGCCAGCCTAAGCGGCAATAGTCGAAAGACCTATGGCTACACCTTC.

This clonotype was counted ten times or more. The chain recombines TRBV9 with TRBJ2-2; no clear D gene. Germline lookup yields CDR1 SGDLS and CDR2 YYNGEE. CDR3 length: 14 residues. With 4 bases removed from V and 4 bases from J, the gap between germline ends came to 11 bases. CDR3 in amino acids: CASSTAAATGELFF. CDR3 coding DNA: TGTGCCAGCAGCACGGCGGCGGCCACCGGGGAGCTGTTTTTT.

This clonotype came up many times. The chain uses TRBV6-4 and TRBJ2-1, with D maybe TRBD2 (6 bases). This CDR3 is built from 17 residues. The V end lost 5 bases, the J end lost 3 bases, and 20 bases lay between the germline ends. Looked up from germline, CDR1 is MRHNA and CDR2 is SNTAGT. The CDR3 bases are TGTGCCAGCAGTCCGGGACTCCAAGCTCCTAACTACAATGAGCAGTTCTTC. This translates into CASSPGLQAPNYNEQFF.

This clonotype was found many times. The genes are TRBV11-2 and TRBJ1-6; D ambiguous. The ends were cut back, 5 bases at V and 11 bases at J, with 13 bases in the middle. The CDR3 contains 13 residues. Germline V gene sequence: CDR1 SGHAT, CDR2 FQNNGV. CDR3 in amino acids: CASSPTSSAPLHF. As DNA, the CDR3 is TGTGCCAGCAGCCCCACGAGTTCTGCACCCCTCCACTTT.

At least ten counts were recorded for this clonotype. The chain employs TRBV24-1 and TRBJ2-7; D gene unclear. This CDR3 region has 13 residues. CDR1 and CDR2 (germline): KGHDR, SFDVKD. Trimming left V 5 bases short and J 3 bases short, with 10 bases between. The CDR3 DNA sequence: TGTGCCACCAGTGCGCCGTCACACTACGAGCAGTACTTC. Protein: CATSAPSHYEQYF.

This clonotype was counted many times. The gene calls are TRBV6-5 and TRBJ1-2; 11 positions match TRBD1. This CDR3 has 15 residues. The V and J ends lost 4 bases and 4 bases, in that order; junction bases with no gene match: 5. Germline lookup yields CDR1 MNHEY and CDR2 SVGAGI. The CDR3 bases are TGTGCCAGCAGTTGGGGACAGGGGGATGGCTATGGCTACACCTTC. Its protein is CASSWGQGDGYGYTF.

This clonotype was observed at least ten times. The rearrangement links TRBV24-1 to TRBJ1-2; tentatively, D is TRBD1 (5 bases). V lost 1 base to trimming and J lost 5 bases, with 13 bases between them. This CDR3 region has 15 residues. Germline V gene data show CDR1 as KGHDR and CDR2 as SFDVKD. DNA for the CDR3: TGTGCCACCAGTGATTTAGGCCAGGGACCTTATGGCTACACCTTC. Encoded protein: CATSDLGQGPYGYTF.

This clonotype has a count of ten or more. The J gene is TRBJ1-2, the V gene TRBV11-2, with no clear D. Trimming stripped 5 bases from V and 4 bases from J, with 23 bases between. The CDR3 length is 17 residues. Germline CDR1 is SGHAT and CDR2 is FQNNGV. The CDR3 here is CASSIWITSRKTYGYTF. Written as DNA, the CDR3 is TGTGCCAGCAGCATTTGGATAACAAGCAGAAAGACCTATGGCTACACCTTC.

This clonotype was detected many times. The chain joins TRBV30 to TRBJ2-3, with D perhaps matching TRBD2 (5 bases). The V gene's germline CDR1 is GTSNPN and CDR2 SVGIG (reference sequence). Deletions cut 1 base from V and 1 base from J, with 6 bases between. This CDR3 is 13 amino acids long. The DNA for the CDR3 is TGTGCCTGGAGTGGTAGCGGCACAGATACGCAGTATTTT. It translates to CAWSGSGTDTQYF.

This clonotype was seen at least ten times. J is TRBJ2-7 and V is TRBV30, with TRBD1 matching over 9 bases. The CDR3 has 14 amino acids. With V trimmed by 3 bases and J by 0 bases, 3 bases remained unmatched. CDR1 is GTSNPN and CDR2 is SVGIG in the germline V gene (reference sequence). In nucleotides, the CDR3 is TGTGCCTGGAGACACAGGGGGCGCTCCTACGAGCAGTACTTC. As protein: CAWRHRGRSYEQYF.

About this clonotype itself: Lacking the conserved final phenylalanine or tryptophan, this CDR3 likely reflects a read error. The chain uses TRBV20-1 and TRBJ2-1, with TRBD2 matching 14 bases. V shed 5 bases, J shed 7 bases, and the junction held 7 bases outside the gene matches. This CDR3 region has 15 residues. Germline V gives CDR1 DFQATT, CDR2 SNEGSKA (reference sequence). Written as DNA, the CDR3 is TGCAGTGCTGCGACTAGCGGGAGGGCCGGGAATGAGCAGTTCCTC. This encodes CSAATSGRAGNEQFL.

This clonotype has only a few counts. V gene TRBV3-2 combines with J gene TRBJ2-1; the D call TRBD2 from the table was never checked on the DNA. TRBV3-2 corresponds to a pseudogene. The CDR3 sequence is 14 residues long. CDR3 amino acids: CASSQEPAFNEQFF. The CDR3 nucleotides are TGTGCCAGCAGCCAAGAACCCGCGTTCAATGAGCAGTTCTTC.

This clonotype has a handful of counts. CDR3: CASSFLTGFSPDTQYF. CDR3 coding DNA: TGTGCCAGCAGCTTTTTGACAGGTTTCTCTCCGGATACGCAGTATTTT. The chain has TRBV7-9 and TRBJ2-3, with TRBD1 as a possible D gene (6 bases). The germline V and J ends were trimmed by 3 bases and 6 bases, with 19 bases remaining between them. This CDR3 comprises 16 residues. From germline, CDR1 is SEHNR and CDR2 FQNEAQ (reference sequence).

This clonotype showed up many times. The genes are TRBV6-5 and TRBJ1-3; no clear D. Germline assignment: CDR1 MNHEY and CDR2 SVGAGI. Trimming left V 0 bases short and J 2 bases short, with 8 bases between. The CDR3 is made up of 15 amino acids. DNA of the CDR3: TGTGCCAGCAGTTACTCGACCGGGACTGGAAACACCATATATTTT. It is translated as CASSYSTGTGNTIYF.

This clonotype was detected ten times or more. The chain is built from TRBV7-7 and TRBJ1-2, with D unclear. V was shortened by 5 bases and J by 4 bases, with 23 bases between the two germline ends. In germline, CDR1 is SSHAT, CDR2 FNYEAQ (reference sequence). CDR3 size: 17 residues. The CDR3 DNA reads TGTGCCAGCAGCGATGCTTGTAAGTGCCGAAAGACCTATGGCTACACCTTC. Translating gives CASSDACKCRKTYGYTF.

About this clonotype: One junction end does not reproduce the germline sequence, and a read error may be involved. The genes are TRBV14 and TRBJ2-5; D remains ambiguous. This CDR3 region has 14 residues. Germline CDR1 reads SGHDN; CDR2 reads FVKESK. The CDR3 reads CASSQDLRQESQYF. In nucleotides, the CDR3 is TGTGCCAGCAGCCAAGATCTCCGCCAAGAGTCCCAGTACTTC.